These 15 T cell receptor beta chains were sequenced from one sample in a study of breast tumors, draining lymph nodes, adjacent tissues. Samples came from axillary lymph nodes draining the breast cancer. Via MiXCR, TCRdb re-called the multiplex PCR reads, giving one row per CDR3 protein. The sample lists some 130,000 distinct CDR3 sequences; about 20% were seen once. Sequenced material: axillary lymph node tissue. These receptors were obtained from a female donor with breast cancer. Some clones in this sample may be carry-over from other donors' samples.

This clonotype has ten or more counts. V gene TRBV19 combines with J gene TRBJ1-5; 8 positions match TRBD1. V shed 5 bases and J 6 bases; nucleotides not matched to a gene: 9. CDR1 and CDR2 from the germline V gene are LNHDA and SQIVND (reference sequence). The CDR3 totals 15 residues. The CDR3 DNA follows: TGTGCCAGTAGTCGAGGACAGGGAGAGATTCAGCCCCAGCATTTT. Translated: CASSRGQGEIQPQHF.

This clonotype came up a few times. The chain is built from TRBV13 and TRBJ2-1; 9 bases match TRBD2. J was trimmed by 2 bases and V by 5 bases; bases with no gene match: 7. Germline lookup yields CDR1 PRHDT and CDR2 FYEKMQ (reference sequence). CDR3 length: 16 amino acids. The CDR3 nucleotides are TGTGCCAGCAGCGGACGACTAGCGGAGACCTACAATGAGCAGTTCTTC. It translates to CASSGRLAETYNEQFF.

This clonotype was picked up many times. This chain links TRBV28 with TRBJ2-7; D tentatively fits TRBD1 or TRBD2 (5 bases each). Germline V gives CDR1 MDHEN, CDR2 SYDVKM. Between the trimmed V and J ends, which lost 1 base and 6 bases, there was a span of 16 bases. This CDR3 contains 15 residues. CDR3 amino acids: CASSLFGTLEFEQYF. CDR3 sequence (DNA): TGTGCCAGCAGTTTATTCGGGACCCTCGAGTTCGAGCAGTACTTC.

Regarding this clonotype: A much larger clone sits a single nucleotide away, making a read error possible. The V gene is TRBV3-1, the J gene TRBJ2-7, with TRBD2 matching 9 bases. V was pared by 4 bases and J by 3 bases, with 7 bases of the junction left unmatched. There are 15 residues in the CDR3. The V gene's germline CDR1 is LGHDT and CDR2 YNNKEL (reference sequence). This chain's CDR3 is CASSPHGTSSYEQYF. DNA of the CDR3: TGTGCCAGCAGCCCCCATGGGACTAGCAGCTACGAGCAGTACTTC.

This clonotype was detected ten times or more. J is TRBJ2-1 and V is TRBV7-2, with TRBD2 identical over 9 bases. V was pared by 3 bases and J by 9 bases, with 9 bases of the junction left unmatched. The germline V gene has CDR1 SGHTA and CDR2 FQGNSA. CDR3 length equals 15 residues. CDR3 residues: CASSFRGGVVFEQFF. CDR3 DNA sequence: TGTGCCAGCAGCTTCCGCGGGGGGGTTGTATTTGAGCAGTTCTTC.

This clonotype has at least ten counts. The CDR3 nucleotides read TGTGCCAGCAGTTCGACGGTTGAGGCCCAAGAGACCCAGTACTTC. It codes for CASSSTVEAQETQYF. This sequence joins TRBV12-3 or TRBV12-4 and TRBJ2-5; D call uncertain. The CDR3 has 15 amino acids. The V end was cut by 4 bases, the J end by 1 base, with 13 bases between.

This clonotype was picked up many times. This chain connects TRBV20-1 to TRBJ2-1; D is uncertain. This CDR3 has 13 residues. The V end was cut by 6 bases, the J end by 7 bases, with 16 bases between. Per the germline V gene, CDR1 is DFQATT and CDR2 is SNEGSKA (reference sequence). CDR3 bases: TGCAGTGCCACACATACCTCGGAGAATGAGCAGTTCTTC. Translation: CSATHTSENEQFF.

In regard to this clonotype: Given the absence of the conserved phenylalanine or tryptophan at the CDR3 end, a read error is likely. In DNA form, the CDR3 reads TGTGCCATCAATGATAAGGGGACAGGGATCTACGAGCAGTACTCC. Translation: CAINDKGTGIYEQYS. This sequence joins TRBV10-3 and TRBJ2-7; TRBD1 matches at 9 bases. This CDR3 spans 15 amino acids. CDR1 and CDR2 (germline): ENHRY, SYGVKD. V trimming: 7 bases; J trimming: 3 bases; junction bases outside the gene matches: 10.

This clonotype was seen ten or more times. The genes are TRBV24-1 and TRBJ2-7; D is unresolved. The CDR3 has 12 residues. The germline V and J ends were trimmed by 4 bases and 4 bases, with 7 bases remaining between them. Germline V lookup: CDR1 KGHDR, CDR2 SFDVKD. The CDR3 here is CATSEGGYEQYF. The CDR3, as DNA: TGTGCCACCAGTGAGGGCGGATACGAGCAGTACTTC.

This clonotype came up many times. V is TRBV29-1 and J is TRBJ2-3; 15 nucleotides align to TRBD2. V lost 4 bases to trimming and J lost 4 bases; unmatched junction nucleotides: 6. Germline CDR1 is SQVTM and CDR2 is ANQGSEA. CDR3 length: 16 amino acids. Here the CDR3 reads CSVVGGLAGGSDTQYF. In DNA, the CDR3 is TGCAGCGTTGTGGGGGGACTAGCGGGAGGCTCAGATACGCAGTATTTT.

This clonotype was picked up many times. The rearrangement joins TRBV7-8 to TRBJ1-6; 8 positions match TRBD1. V gave up 4 bases and J gave up 9 bases; unmatched junction bases: 5. The CDR3 contains 14 residues. CDR1 SGHVS and CDR2 FQNEAQ come from the germline V gene. CDR3 loop: CASSSDRAPSPLHF. CDR3 DNA sequence: TGTGCCAGCAGCTCGGACAGGGCGCCTTCACCCCTCCACTTT.

The sample holds many counts of this clonotype. The chain couples TRBV7-3 to TRBJ2-7, with unresolved D. CDR1 is SGHTA, CDR2 FQGTGA, per germline. The CDR3 is made up of 11 amino acids. V was pared by 4 bases and J by 6 bases, with 7 bases between. This chain's CDR3 is CASSYSGEQYF. DNA for the CDR3: TGTGCCAGCAGCTACTCGGGCGAGCAGTACTTC.

In this sample, this clonotype turned up many times. The chain links TRBV24-1 to TRBJ2-5, with D perhaps TRBD2 (5 bases). The germline V gene has CDR1 KGHDR and CDR2 SFDVKD. CDR3 length equals 12 residues. Trimming left V 6 bases short and J 4 bases short, with 8 bases between. In nucleotides, the CDR3 is TGTGCCACCAGTTCCCGGGGAGAGACCCAGTACTTC. It is translated as CATSSRGETQYF.

This clonotype was counted ten times or more. The genes are TRBV6-1 and TRBJ2-1, with TRBD2 as a possible D gene (6 bases). Germline assignment: CDR1 MNHNS and CDR2 SASEGT. Deletions cut 5 bases from V and 7 bases from J, with 15 bases between. This CDR3 region has 14 residues. In nucleotides, the CDR3 is TGTGCCAGCAGTCGAGGGCCCCGGGGGAATGAGCAGTTCTTC. Translation: CASSRGPRGNEQFF.

This clonotype was observed at least ten times. The J gene is TRBJ1-3, the V gene TRBV15; TRBD1 matches 9 bases. Per the germline V gene, CDR1 is LNHNV and CDR2 is YYDKDF (reference sequence). The CDR3 extends over 15 amino acids. J was trimmed by 0 bases and V by 7 bases; bases with no gene match: 4. The CDR3 DNA reads as TGTGCCACCAAGGGGGACAGGGCCTCTGGAAACACCATATATTTT. The encoded protein is CATKGDRASGNTIYF.